This T cell receptor beta chain was obtained from a study of human T cells and chemical hapten exposure. Across the study: Patch tests of 0.01% DPC on the upper back were read at 6 days.

This sample's time point: pre-sensitization, week 0. Treatment noted: therapeutic diphenylcyclopropenone sensitization with weekly scalp DPC. Every donor had alopecia and was 18 to 70 years old; all were suitable for DPC. Total RNA was isolated from whole blood that had not been fractionated. V was cut by 0 bases and J by 1 base, with 7 bases left in between. Germline V gives CDR1 KGHSH, CDR2 LQKENI. This CDR3 comprises 16 residues. Each CDR3 protein is one row after TCRdb ran MiXCR on the RACE reads. The sample lists around 92,000 distinct CDR3 sequences, approximately 11% occurring once. The sequence was collected from an older woman with alopecia areata. Some clones in this sample may be carry-over from other donors' samples. The specimen was whole blood, collected in connection with sensitization to the hapten diphenylcyclopropenone (DPC). The chain couples TRBV18 to TRBJ2-6; possibly TRBD2 for D (5 bases). The chain's CDR3 is CASSPPRGSGANVLTF. The CDR3, as DNA: TGTGCCAGCTCACCACCCCGGGGATCTGGGGCCAACGTCCTGACTTTC.